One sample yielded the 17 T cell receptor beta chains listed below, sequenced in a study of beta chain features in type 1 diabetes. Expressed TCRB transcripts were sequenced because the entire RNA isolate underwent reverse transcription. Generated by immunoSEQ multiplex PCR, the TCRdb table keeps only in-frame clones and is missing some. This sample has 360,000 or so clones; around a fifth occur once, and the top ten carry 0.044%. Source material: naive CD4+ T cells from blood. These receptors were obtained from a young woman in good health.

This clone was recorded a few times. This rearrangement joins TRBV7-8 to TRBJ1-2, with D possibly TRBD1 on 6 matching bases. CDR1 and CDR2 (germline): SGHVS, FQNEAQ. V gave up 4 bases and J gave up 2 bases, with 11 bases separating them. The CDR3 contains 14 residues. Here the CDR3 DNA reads TGTGCCAGCAGCTCGGACAGATTCAACTATGGCTACACCTTC. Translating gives CASSSDRFNYGYTF.

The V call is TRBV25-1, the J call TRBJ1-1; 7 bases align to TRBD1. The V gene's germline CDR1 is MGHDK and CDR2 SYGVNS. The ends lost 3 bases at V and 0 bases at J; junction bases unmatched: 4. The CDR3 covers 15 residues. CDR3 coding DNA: TGTGCCAGCAGTGATTGGGGGACAGTGAACACTGAAGCTTTCTTT. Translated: CASSDWGTVNTEAFF.

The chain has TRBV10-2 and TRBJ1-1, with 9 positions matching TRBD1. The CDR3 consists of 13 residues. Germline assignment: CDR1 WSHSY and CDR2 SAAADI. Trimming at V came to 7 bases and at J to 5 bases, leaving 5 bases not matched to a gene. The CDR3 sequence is CASNKGQGTEAFF. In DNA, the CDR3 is TGCGCCAGCAATAAAGGACAGGGGACTGAAGCTTTCTTT.

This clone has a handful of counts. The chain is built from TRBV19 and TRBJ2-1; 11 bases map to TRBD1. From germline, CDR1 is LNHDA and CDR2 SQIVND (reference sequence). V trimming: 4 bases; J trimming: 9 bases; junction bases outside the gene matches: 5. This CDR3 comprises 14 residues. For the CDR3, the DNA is TGTGCCAGTAGTAGGGGACAGGGGGTCCCTGAGCAGTTCTTC. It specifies CASSRGQGVPEQFF. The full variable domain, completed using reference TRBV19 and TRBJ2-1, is DGGITQSPKYLFRKEGQNVTLSCEQNLNHDAMYWYRQDPGQGLRLIYYSQIVNDFQKGDIAEGYSVSREKKESFPLTVTSAQKNPTAFYLCASSRGQGVPEQFFGPGTRLTVL.

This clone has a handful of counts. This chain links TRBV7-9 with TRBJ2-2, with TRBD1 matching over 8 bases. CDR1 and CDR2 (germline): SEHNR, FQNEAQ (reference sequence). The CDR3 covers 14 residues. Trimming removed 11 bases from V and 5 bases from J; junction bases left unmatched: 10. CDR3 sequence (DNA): TGTGCCCCTAGCCAGGGGGCGGTTACCGGGGAGCTGTTTTTT. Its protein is CAPSQGAVTGELFF. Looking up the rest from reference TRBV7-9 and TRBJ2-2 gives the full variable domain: DTGVSQNPRHKITKRGQNVTFRCDPISEHNRLYWYRQTLGQGPEFLTYFQNEAQLEKSRLLSDRFSAERPKGSFSTLEIQRTEQGDSAMYLCAPSQGAVTGELFFGEGSRLTVL.

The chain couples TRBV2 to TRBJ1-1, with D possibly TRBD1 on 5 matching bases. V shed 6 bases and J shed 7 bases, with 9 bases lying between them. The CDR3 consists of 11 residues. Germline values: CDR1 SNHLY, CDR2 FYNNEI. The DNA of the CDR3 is TGTGCCAGCAGGCCCGACAGTGAAGCTTTCTTT. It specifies CASRPDSEAFF. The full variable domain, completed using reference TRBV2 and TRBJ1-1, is EPEVTQTPSHQVTQMGQEVILRCVPISNHLYFYWYRQILGQKVEFLVSFYNNEISEKSEIFDDQFSVERPDGSNFTLKIRSTKLEDSAMYFCASRPDSEAFFGQGTRLTVV.

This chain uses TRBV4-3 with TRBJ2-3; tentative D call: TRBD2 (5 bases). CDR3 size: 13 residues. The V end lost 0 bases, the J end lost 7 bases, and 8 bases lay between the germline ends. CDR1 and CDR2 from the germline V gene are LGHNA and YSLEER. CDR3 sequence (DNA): TGCGCCAGCAGCCAAGACCCGGGAAATACGCAGTATTTT. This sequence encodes CASSQDPGNTQYF.

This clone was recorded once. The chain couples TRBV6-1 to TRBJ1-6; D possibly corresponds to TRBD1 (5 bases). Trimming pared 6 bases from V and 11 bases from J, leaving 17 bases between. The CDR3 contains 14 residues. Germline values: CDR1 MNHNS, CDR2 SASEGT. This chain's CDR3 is CASRGGAGGAPLHF. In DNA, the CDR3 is TGTGCCAGCAGAGGAGGGGCCGGCGGGGCACCCCTCCACTTT.

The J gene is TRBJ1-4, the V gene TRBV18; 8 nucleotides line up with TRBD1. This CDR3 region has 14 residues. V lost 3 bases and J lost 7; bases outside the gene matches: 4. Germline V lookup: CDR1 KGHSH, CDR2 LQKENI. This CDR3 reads CASSPDRASEKLFF. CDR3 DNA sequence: TGTGCCAGCTCACCGGACAGGGCGAGTGAAAAACTGTTTTTT. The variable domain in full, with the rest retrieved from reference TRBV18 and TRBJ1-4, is NAGVMQNPRHLVRRRGQEARLRCSPMKGHSHVYWYRQLPEEGLKFMVYLQKENIIDESGMPKERFSAEFPKEGPSILRIQQVVRGDSAAYFCASSPDRASEKLFFGSGTQLSVL.

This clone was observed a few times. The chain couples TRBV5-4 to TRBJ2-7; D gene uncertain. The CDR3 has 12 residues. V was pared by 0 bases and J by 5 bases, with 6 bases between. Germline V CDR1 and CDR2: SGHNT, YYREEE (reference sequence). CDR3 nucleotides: TGTGCCAGCAGCTTGGCCCGAGACGAGCAGTACTTC. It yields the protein CASSLARDEQYF.

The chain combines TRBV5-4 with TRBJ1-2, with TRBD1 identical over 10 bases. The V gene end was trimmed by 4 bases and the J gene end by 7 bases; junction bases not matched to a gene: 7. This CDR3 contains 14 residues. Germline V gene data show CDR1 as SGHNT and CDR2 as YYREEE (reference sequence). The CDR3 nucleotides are TGTGCCAGCAGCCAGACAGGGGGCTCTTCTGGCTACACCTTC. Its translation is CASSQTGGSSGYTF.

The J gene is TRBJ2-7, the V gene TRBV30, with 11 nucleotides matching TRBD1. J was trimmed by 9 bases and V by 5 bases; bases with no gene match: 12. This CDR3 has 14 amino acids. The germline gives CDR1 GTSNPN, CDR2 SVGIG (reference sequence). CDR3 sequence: CAWDSLGQGAGQYF. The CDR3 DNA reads TGTGCCTGGGACTCCCTTGGACAGGGGGCTGGGCAGTACTTC.

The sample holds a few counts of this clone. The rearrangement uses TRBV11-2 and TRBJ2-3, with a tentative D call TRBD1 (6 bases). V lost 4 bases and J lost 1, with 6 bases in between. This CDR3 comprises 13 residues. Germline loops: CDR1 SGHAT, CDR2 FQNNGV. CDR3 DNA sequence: TGTGCCAGCAGCTACAGGGGCACAGATACGCAGTATTTT. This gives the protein CASSYRGTDTQYF.

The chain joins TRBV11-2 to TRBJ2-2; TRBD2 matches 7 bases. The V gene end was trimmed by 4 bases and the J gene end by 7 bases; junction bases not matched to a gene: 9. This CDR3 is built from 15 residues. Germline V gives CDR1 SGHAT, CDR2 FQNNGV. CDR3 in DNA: TGTGCCAGCAGCTGGGGATCCGGGAGGAACGGGGAGCTGTTTTTT. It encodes CASSWGSGRNGELFF.

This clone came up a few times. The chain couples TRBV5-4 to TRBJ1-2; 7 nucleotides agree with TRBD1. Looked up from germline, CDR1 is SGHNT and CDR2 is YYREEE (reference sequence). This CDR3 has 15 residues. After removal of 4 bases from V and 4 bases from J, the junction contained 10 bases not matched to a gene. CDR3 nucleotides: TGTGCCAGCAGCCCGTGGACAGGTGCCTCCTATGGCTACACCTTC. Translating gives CASSPWTGASYGYTF.

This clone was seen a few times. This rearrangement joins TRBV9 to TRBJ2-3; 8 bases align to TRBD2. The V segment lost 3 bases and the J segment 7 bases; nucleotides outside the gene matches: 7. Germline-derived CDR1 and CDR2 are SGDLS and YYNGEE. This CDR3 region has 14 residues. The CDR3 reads CASSAGGAEYTQYF. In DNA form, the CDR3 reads TGTGCCAGCAGCGCCGGGGGGGCCGAGTATACGCAGTATTTT.

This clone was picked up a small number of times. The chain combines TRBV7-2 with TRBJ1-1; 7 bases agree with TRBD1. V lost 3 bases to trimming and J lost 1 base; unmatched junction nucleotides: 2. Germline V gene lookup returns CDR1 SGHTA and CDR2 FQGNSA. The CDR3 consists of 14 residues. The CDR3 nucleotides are TGTGCCAGCAGCTTGCGACAGGGGAACACTGAAGCTTTCTTT. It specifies CASSLRQGNTEAFF.